This TCR beta chain was sequenced in a study of blood T cell repertoires in COVID-19. Across the study: The analysed material was cDNA or gDNA that came from T cells, B-cell-depleted T cells, or PBMCs.

In the original processing: Estimates of nucleated cell counts were drawn from the amplification of reference gene primers. Generated by immunoSEQ multiplex PCR, the TCRdb table keeps only in-frame clones and is missing some. The V and J calls and clone size are taken from that table; D and trimming were inferred from the DNA. The sample yields 250,000 or so clones, about 88% seen once. Germline lookup yields CDR1 SEHNR and CDR2 FQNEAQ (reference sequence). Trimming took 3 bases from V and 5 from J, leaving 16 bases between them. The CDR3 sequence is 15 residues long. This TCR was recovered from a woman in her 70s with active or convalescent COVID-19. Sequenced input: peripheral blood. J is TRBJ1-2 and V is TRBV7-9; perhaps TRBD1 as D (6 bases). For the CDR3, the DNA is TGTGCCAGCAGCTTTTTACCCGGGACAAATTATGGCTACACCTTC. This gives the protein CASSFLPGTNYGYTF.